The next 6 T cell receptor beta chains were all read from a single sample in a study of T cell responses to AZD1222 COVID-19 vaccine. TCRdb keeps only in-frame clones here, not all; method: immunoSEQ multiplex PCR. The sample has some 150,000 clones; over 70% are singletons. The sample in question was peripheral blood, obtained 28 days after the second AZD1222 dose. These receptors originate from an adult who received the AZD1222 COVID-19 vaccine.

The chain is built from TRBV28 and TRBJ2-1; 10 nucleotides line up with TRBD2. The CDR3 sequence is 14 residues long. The V gene end was trimmed by 7 bases and the J gene end by 3 bases; junction bases not matched to a gene: 3. From germline, CDR1 is MDHEN and CDR2 SYDVKM. This CDR3 is CASTKREGYNEQFF. The CDR3 region has the DNA TGTGCCAGCACCAAGCGGGAGGGCTACAATGAGCAGTTCTTC.

The chain recombines TRBV11-3 with TRBJ2-1, with D possibly being TRBD2 (5 bases). This CDR3 has 13 amino acids. Per the germline V gene, CDR1 is SGHNT and CDR2 is YENEEA. The ends were cut back, 4 bases at V and 8 bases at J, with 12 bases in the middle. The CDR3 region is CASSSLTRDEQFF. The CDR3 nucleotides read TGTGCCAGCAGCTCGTTAACTAGGGATGAGCAGTTCTTC.

This chain uses TRBV5-4 with TRBJ2-5; TRBD2 aligns across 15 bases. The CDR3 totals 17 residues. Trimming removed 5 bases from V and 5 bases from J; junction bases left unmatched: 10. The germline gives CDR1 SGHNT, CDR2 YYREEE (reference sequence). The CDR3 nucleotides are TGTGCCAGCAGTTGGACTAGCGGGAGGGTATTGATTGAGACCCAGTACTTC. It translates to CASSWTSGRVLIETQYF.

This clone was observed once. The chain has TRBV7-8 and TRBJ2-2; D not resolved. The CDR3 spans 14 residues. Germline CDR1 is SGHVS and CDR2 is FQNEAQ. The V end was cut by 1 base, the J end by 4 bases, with 7 bases between. The CDR3 reads CASSLGLPTGELFF. The DNA for the CDR3 is TGTGCCAGCAGCTTAGGACTCCCCACCGGGGAGCTGTTTTTT.

The V call is TRBV5-6, the J call TRBJ1-5, with D maybe TRBD1 (6 bases). CDR3 size: 16 residues. Trimming removed 0 bases from V and 6 bases from J, with 16 bases in between. The germline gives CDR1 SGHDT, CDR2 YYEEEE. Here the CDR3 DNA reads TGTGCCAGCAGCTTGGCCGGGCAGGGGAGAGGTCAGCCCCAGCATTTT. This gives the protein CASSLAGQGRGQPQHF.

J is TRBJ2-2 and V is TRBV18, with D uncertain. Trimming took off 1 base at V and 0 bases at J, with 6 bases between the two ends. This CDR3 contains 15 residues. Per germline, CDR1 KGHSH and CDR2 LQKENI. CDR3 in amino acids: CASSPQGSNTGELFF. The CDR3 DNA reads as TGTGCCAGCTCACCACAGGGATCGAACACCGGGGAGCTGTTTTTT.